This passage covers 8 T cell receptor beta chains from one sample sequenced in a study of T cells after yellow fever vaccination. TCRdb itself ran the 5' RACE reads through MiXCR, one entry per CDR3 protein. This sample has about 350,000 distinct CDR3 sequences, with over 4% found just once. The material sequenced was PBMCs, taken 5 days after the yellow fever booster vaccination. All receptors derive from a man younger than 35 who received the YFV17D yellow fever vaccine.

This clonotype was detected ten times or more. The V and J genes are TRBV29-1 and TRBJ2-7; unclear D gene. Germline CDR1 SQVTM, CDR2 ANQGSEA. This CDR3 comprises 15 residues. The V end lost 3 bases, the J end lost 1 base, and 16 bases lay between the germline ends. CDR3 sequence: CSVDPGPGLSYEQYF. The DNA of the CDR3 is TGCAGCGTTGACCCCGGGCCAGGTCTTTCCTACGAGCAGTACTTC.

This chain connects TRBV5-6 to TRBJ1-1; no clear D. V was clipped by 0 bases and J by 10 bases, with 19 bases between them. The germline CDR1 and CDR2 sequences are SGHDT and YYEEEE. The CDR3 contains 15 residues. The CDR3 nucleotides read TGTGCCAGCAGCTTGGAATGGGATAAAGTGAGAGGAGCTTTCTTT. It yields the protein CASSLEWDKVRGAFF.

The sample holds a few counts of this clonotype. The J gene is TRBJ2-7, the V gene TRBV7-2; weak D call: TRBD1 (5 bases). The V end was cut by 0 bases, the J end by 3 bases, with 15 bases between. This CDR3 is 16 amino acids long. Germline values: CDR1 SGHTA, CDR2 FQGNSA. In nucleotides, the CDR3 is TGTGCCAGCAGCTTAGCGCCGGCAGGGATGGTCTACGAGCAGTACTTC. Translated: CASSLAPAGMVYEQYF.

This clonotype was recorded many times. This chain uses TRBV4-1 with TRBJ2-1, with 9 bases aligning to TRBD1. This CDR3 contains 15 residues. The V gene's germline CDR1 is MGHRA and CDR2 YSYEKL. J was trimmed by 8 bases and V by 4 bases; bases with no gene match: 9. The CDR3 coding sequence is TGCGCCAGCAGCCGGGGGACAGGGTTTTTGGATGAGCAGTTCTTC. Its translation is CASSRGTGFLDEQFF.

This clonotype was counted only a few times. CDR3 residues: CSAPLTGRNSPLHF. The CDR3 nucleotides read TGCAGTGCTCCTCTGACAGGGAGGAATTCACCCCTCCACTTT. The chain recombines TRBV20-1 with TRBJ1-6; 7 nucleotides agree with TRBD1. V trimming: 5 bases; J trimming: 7 bases; junction bases outside the gene matches: 8. CDR3 size: 14 residues. Germline CDR1 reads DFQATT; CDR2 reads SNEGSKA (reference sequence).

This clonotype showed up just a few times. The chain combines TRBV29-1 with TRBJ1-1; D call uncertain. Between the trimmed V and J ends, which lost 3 bases and 0 bases, there was a span of 8 bases. Germline CDR1 is SQVTM and CDR2 is ANQGSEA. The CDR3 runs to 13 residues. In DNA form, the CDR3 reads TGCAGCGTTGATAGGACCCTGAACACTGAAGCTTTCTTT. It translates to CSVDRTLNTEAFF.

This clonotype was observed many times. The rearrangement joins TRBV27 to TRBJ1-2; D may be TRBD1 (6 bases). Trimming stripped 3 bases from V and 6 bases from J, with 8 bases between. CDR3 length equals 12 residues. Germline loops: CDR1 MNHEY, CDR2 SMNVEV (reference sequence). The CDR3 spells CASSFRGDGYTF. The CDR3 DNA reads TGTGCCAGCAGTTTCAGGGGCGATGGCTACACCTTC.

This clonotype was recorded a few times. The chain uses TRBV4-3 and TRBJ1-3; 8 bases fit TRBD1. The CDR3 is made up of 17 amino acids. CDR1 is LGHNA and CDR2 is YSLEER in the germline V gene. V shed 4 bases, J shed 4 bases, and the junction held 12 bases outside the gene matches. The CDR3 nucleotides are TGCGCCAGCAGCCCGCAGCCAGGGGGCGCATCCGGAAACACCATATATTTT. Its translation: CASSPQPGGASGNTIYF.